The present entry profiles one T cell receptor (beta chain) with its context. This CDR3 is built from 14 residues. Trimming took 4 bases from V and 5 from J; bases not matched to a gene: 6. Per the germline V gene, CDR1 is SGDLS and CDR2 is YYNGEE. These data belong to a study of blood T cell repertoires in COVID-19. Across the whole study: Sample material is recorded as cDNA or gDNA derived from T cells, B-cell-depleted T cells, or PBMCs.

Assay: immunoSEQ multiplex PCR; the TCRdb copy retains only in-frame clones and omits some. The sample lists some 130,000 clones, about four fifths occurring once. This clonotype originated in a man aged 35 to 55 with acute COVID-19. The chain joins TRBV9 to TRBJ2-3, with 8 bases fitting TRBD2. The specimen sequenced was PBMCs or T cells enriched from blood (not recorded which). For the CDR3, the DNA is TGTGCCAGCAGCCTTTCGGGAGGGAAAGATACGCAGTATTTT. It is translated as CASSLSGGKDTQYF.